This is a list of T cell receptor beta chains from one sample in a study of cytomegalovirus exposure and HLA in healthy donors. TCRdb keeps only in-frame clones here, not all; method: immunoSEQ multiplex PCR. The sample yields about 130,000 clones, around 63% seen once. Material: PBMCs. The receptors were gathered from a human donor in good health. CDR3s include the opening cysteine and the closing phenylalanine or tryptophan. The order of the fields is D gene, J gene, V gene, clone size, CDR3 protein, CDR3 DNA. D genes are given only for firm matches. Not all rows give a size; the values are once, few, many and, for expanded clones, a class.

>TRBD1|TRBJ1-4|TRBV28|-
CASSRRDRANEKLFF
TGTGCCAGCAGTAGGCGGGACAGAGCTAATGAAAAACTGTTTTTT
>-|TRBJ1-4|TRBV6-6|-
CASSYLGVANEKLFF
TGTGCCAGCAGTTATCTAGGGGTAGCTAATGAAAAACTGTTTTTT
>TRBD2|TRBJ2-1|TRBV6-5|-
CASKPTGTSNDEQFF
TGTGCCAGCAAGCCCACCGGGACTAGCAATGATGAGCAGTTCTTC
>TRBD1|TRBJ1-2|TRBV27|-
CASSSRDRNNYGYTF
TGTGCCAGCAGCTCCCGGGACAGGAATAACTATGGCTACACCTTC
>TRBD1|TRBJ1-2|TRBV5-6|-
CASSLGTGNGYTF
TGTGCCAGCAGCCTTGGGACAGGGAATGGCTACACCTTC
>TRBD1|TRBJ2-3|TRBV5-6|-
CASSPRPGQDTDTQYF
TGTGCCAGCAGCCCAAGACCGGGACAGGACACAGATACGCAGTATTTT
>TRBD1|TRBJ2-7|TRBV4-1|-
CASSQDRGQGGWDEQYF
TGCGCCAGCAGCCAAGATCGGGGACAGGGAGGTTGGGACGAGCAGTACTTC
>-|TRBJ2-7|TRBV27|-
CASSLSSGSSYEQYF
TGTGCCAGCAGTTTATCCAGTGGCAGCTCCTACGAGCAGTACTTC
>TRBD1|TRBJ1-3|TRBV28|-
CASGSDRGVSGNTIYF
TGTGCCAGCGGCTCAGACAGGGGGGTATCTGGAAACACCATATATTTT
>TRBD1|TRBJ1-2|TRBV19|-
CASSMGQLITNYGYTF
TGTGCCAGTAGTATGGGACAGCTAATAACTAACTATGGCTACACCTTC
>-|TRBJ2-3|TRBV25-1|-
CATSSAVSTDTQYF
TGTGCCACCTCGTCTGCGGTAAGCACAGATACGCAGTATTTT
>TRBD2|TRBJ2-3|TRBV27|-
CASINQGGLTSGHTQYF
TGTGCCAGCATCAACCAGGGAGGGCTGACTAGCGGACATACGCAGTATTTT
>TRBD2|TRBJ2-7|TRBV7-9|few
CASSLELADYEQYF
TGTGCCAGCAGCTTAGAACTAGCGGACTACGAGCAGTACTTC
>TRBD2|TRBJ2-1|TRBV9|-
CASSVAAGGSYNEQFF
TGTGCCAGCAGCGTGGCTGCGGGAGGATCCTACAATGAGCAGTTCTTC
>-|TRBJ2-5|TRBV12-5|-
CASGPRTDGGETQYF
TGTGCTAGTGGTCCCCGGACTGATGGTGGAGAGACCCAGTACTTC
>-|TRBJ1-5|TRBV28|-
CADGTGNQPQHF
TGTGCCGATGGAACAGGCAATCAGCCCCAGCATTTT
>TRBD1|TRBJ2-4|TRBV11-3|-
CASSLARLRQGDGNIQYF
TGTGCCAGCAGCTTAGCCCGCCTAAGACAGGGGGACGGAAACATTCAGTACTTC
>TRBD2|TRBJ2-7|TRBV5-1|-
CASSQGLAGDYEQYF
TGCGCCAGCAGCCAGGGACTAGCGGGAGACTACGAGCAGTACTTC
>TRBD2|TRBJ2-7|TRBV7-9|-
CASSLDSTSGNHEQYF
TGTGCCAGCAGCTTAGACTCGACTAGCGGGAACCACGAGCAGTACTTC
>TRBD2|TRBJ2-3|TRBV5-1|-
CASTSGGSTDTQYF
TGCGCCAGTACTAGCGGAGGAAGCACAGATACGCAGTATTTT
>-|TRBJ1-5|TRBV6-7|-
CASSYSNHRFNQPQHF
TGTGCCAGCAGTTACTCGAACCACCGGTTTAATCAGCCCCAGCATTTT
>TRBD1|TRBJ1-1|TRBV7-9|few
CASSSIGQQGRRTEAFF
TGTGCCAGCAGCTCTATTGGACAACAGGGGAGAAGGACTGAAGCTTTCTTT
>-|TRBJ2-7|TRBV29-1|-
CSVEGGSGYEQYF
TGCAGCGTTGAAGGAGGTAGCGGTTACGAGCAGTACTTC
>TRBD1|TRBJ1-1|TRBV5-1|-
CASSKGQGSTEAFF
TGCGCCAGCAGCAAGGGACAGGGGAGCACTGAAGCTTTCTTT
>-|TRBJ2-1|TRBV11-2|-
CASSSVRARYNEQFF
TGTGCCAGCAGCTCCGTGAGGGCCCGGTACAATGAGCAGTTCTTC
>-|TRBJ2-7|TRBV7-9|-
CASSSTSEQYF
TGTGCCAGCAGCTCCACTAGCGAGCAGTACTTC
>TRBD2|TRBJ2-1|TRBV7-6|-
CASSSMGGGPYNEQFF
TGTGCCAGCAGCTCAATGGGGGGAGGGCCATACAATGAGCAGTTCTTC
>TRBD2|TRBJ2-7|TRBV7-9|-
CASSPRTSGGYEQYF
TGTGCCAGCAGCCCCCGGACTAGCGGGGGATACGAGCAGTACTTC
>TRBD1|TRBJ2-5|TRBV28|-
CASRGTGGAGETQYF
TGTGCCAGCAGAGGAACAGGGGGCGCCGGCGAGACCCAGTACTTC
>TRBD2|TRBJ2-7|TRBV11-2|-
CASSFGTNYEQYF
TGTGCCAGCAGCTTCGGGACTAACTACGAGCAGTACTTC
>-|TRBJ2-7|TRBV19|-
CASSIGRAKRVEQYF
TGTGCCAGTAGTATAGGCCGAGCGAAGAGGGTCGAGCAGTACTTC
>TRBD1|TRBJ1-3|TRBV6-1|few
CASSEGGQGGNTIYF
TGTGCCAGCAGTGAAGGGGGACAGGGGGGAAACACCATATATTTT
>TRBD1|TRBJ1-4|TRBV29-1|-
CSVDDRGSEKLFF
TGCAGCGTCGACGACAGGGGAAGTGAAAAACTGTTTTTT
>TRBD2|TRBJ2-3|TRBV6-1|-
CASSDGTGTSRITDTQYF
TGTGCCAGCAGTGATGGGACCGGGACTAGCCGGATCACAGATACGCAGTATTTT
>TRBD1|TRBJ2-2|TRBV5-4|-
CASSPKRQGGGTRELFF
TGTGCCAGCAGCCCAAAACGACAGGGGGGGGGCACCCGGGAGCTGTTTTTT
>TRBD1|TRBJ1-5|TRBV2|-
CASSEGQGDQPQHF
TGTGCCAGCAGTGAAGGGCAGGGGGATCAGCCCCAGCATTTT
>TRBD1|TRBJ2-7|TRBV18|-
CASSPGQGPYEQYF
TGTGCCAGCTCGCCCGGACAGGGACCCTACGAGCAGTACTTC
>-|TRBJ1-2|TRBV5-5|-
CASSLGGVFDGYTF
TGTGCCAGCAGCTTAGGGGGGGTTTTCGATGGCTACACCTTC
>-|TRBJ2-2|TRBV7-9|-
CASSVRLANTGELFF
TGTGCCAGCAGCGTGAGACTAGCGAACACCGGGGAGCTGTTTTTT
>TRBD1|TRBJ1-5|TRBV2|-
CASTDRTGGGQPQHF
TGTGCCAGCACCGATCGGACAGGGGGAGGTCAGCCCCAGCATTTT